A single sample is the source of the 31 T cell receptor beta chains below, sequenced in a study of cytomegalovirus exposure and HLA in healthy donors. Primers: 60 Vbeta forward and 13 Jbeta reverse. TCRdb keeps only in-frame clones here, not all; method: immunoSEQ multiplex PCR. This table holds hundreds of thousands of clones, about 90% found once. The sequencing sample was made of PBMCs. Receptors originate from a woman aged 18 to 35 in good health and CMV-seronegative.

Turning to this clone: Different DNA sequences within this sample yield the same CDR3. The V gene is TRBV7-3, the J gene TRBJ2-5, with 7 bases aligning to TRBD1. This CDR3 is 14 amino acids long. V shed 0 bases and J 5 bases; nucleotides not matched to a gene: 3. The germline V gene has CDR1 SGHTA and CDR2 FQGTGA. CDR3 in amino acids: CASSLTGGQETQYF. CDR3 nucleotides: TGTGCCAGCAGCTTAACAGGGGGCCAGGAGACCCAGTACTTC.

V usage is TRBV19 and J usage is TRBJ1-2; 9 bases are shared with TRBD1. Germline lookup yields CDR1 LNHDA and CDR2 SQIVND (reference sequence). The trim removed 8 bases at V and 4 bases at J, leaving 17 bases unmatched. This CDR3 region has 17 residues. CDR3 sequence: CASSYTGTGRGAYGYTF. In DNA, the CDR3 is TGTGCCAGTTCCTATACCGGGACAGGGAGAGGGGCCTATGGCTACACCTTC.

For the CDR3, the DNA is TGTGCCAGCAGTTGGGACAGGACCACCTCCCAAGCTTTCTTT. Protein sequence: CASSWDRTTSQAFF. The V and J genes are TRBV6-6 and TRBJ1-1, with TRBD1 identical over 8 bases. The CDR3 sequence is 14 residues long. The V gene's germline CDR1 is MNHNY and CDR2 SVGAGI (reference sequence). V shed 4 bases and J 9 bases; nucleotides not matched to a gene: 10.

The chain employs TRBV10-1 and TRBJ2-3, with D possibly being TRBD2 (5 bases). Germline-derived CDR1 and CDR2 are WNHNN and SYGVQD (reference sequence). The CDR3 has 14 amino acids. Trimming removed 6 bases at V and 5 bases at J, with 15 bases between. The CDR3 DNA is TGCGCCAGCAGCGGGGAGAGGGATCGAGATACGCAGTATTTT. This sequence encodes CASSGERDRDTQYF.

The rearrangement uses TRBV9 and TRBJ2-1, with 11 bases lining up with TRBD2. In germline, CDR1 is SGDLS, CDR2 YYNGEE. After removal of 2 bases from V and 6 bases from J, the junction contained 7 bases not matched to a gene. The CDR3 consists of 16 residues. The CDR3 region is CASSVGSGGAGNEQFF. CDR3 sequence (DNA): TGTGCCAGCAGCGTCGGTAGCGGGGGGGCCGGCAATGAGCAGTTCTTC.

The rearrangement links TRBV30 to TRBJ1-3, with TRBD1 matching over 9 bases. V shed 3 bases, J shed 4 bases, and the junction held 4 bases outside the gene matches. The CDR3 sequence is 14 residues long. From germline, CDR1 is GTSNPN and CDR2 SVGIG (reference sequence). The CDR3 DNA follows: TGTGCCTGGAGCGCCGGGACAGGGGGAAACACCATATATTTT. Amino acids: CAWSAGTGGNTIYF.

The chain carries TRBV7-9 and TRBJ1-1; D might be TRBD1 (5 bases). CDR3 length: 14 amino acids. Germline values: CDR1 SEHNR, CDR2 FQNEAQ (reference sequence). Trimming stripped 3 bases from V and 0 bases from J, with 8 bases between. The CDR3 DNA reads as TGTGCCAGCAGCTTGGGACTGGTGAACACTGAAGCTTTCTTT. Translation: CASSLGLVNTEAFF.

The rearrangement links TRBV5-1 to TRBJ2-1; 8 positions match TRBD2. There are 15 residues in the CDR3. After removal of 4 bases from V and 4 bases from J, the junction contained 7 bases not matched to a gene. Germline values: CDR1 SGHRS, CDR2 YFSETQ. The CDR3 coding sequence is TGCGCCAGCAGCACGGGAGGGGCCTCATACAATGAGCAGTTCTTC. This translates into CASSTGGASYNEQFF.

The genes are TRBV7-8 and TRBJ2-1, with a possible D match to TRBD2 (6 bases). Trimming removed 5 bases at V and 0 bases at J, with 14 bases between. The CDR3 totals 16 residues. The germline V gene has CDR1 SGHVS and CDR2 FQNEAQ. In nucleotides, the CDR3 is TGTGCCAGCAGCCCGCGGGACTCCAGCTCCTACAATGAGCAGTTCTTC. Amino acids: CASSPRDSSSYNEQFF.

The chain carries TRBV10-3 and TRBJ2-3, with 8 positions matching TRBD1. This CDR3 region has 13 residues. Germline V lookup: CDR1 ENHRY, CDR2 SYGVKD. Trimming at V came to 11 bases and at J to 1 base, leaving 5 bases not matched to a gene. CDR3 loop: CASGGLGTDTQYF. The CDR3 region has the DNA TGTGCCTCAGGGGGCTTAGGCACAGATACGCAGTATTTT.

This chain links TRBV10-3 with TRBJ1-1, with TRBD1 matching over 9 bases. The V segment lost 6 bases and the J segment 1 base; nucleotides outside the gene matches: 9. The CDR3 runs to 16 residues. CDR1 and CDR2 (germline): ENHRY, SYGVKD. CDR3 DNA sequence: TGTGCCATCAGGGGACAGGGAACAAGCGGGAACACTGAAGCTTTCTTT. Protein product: CAIRGQGTSGNTEAFF.

This chain links TRBV11-3 with TRBJ2-1, with 9 bases lining up with TRBD2. V gave up 1 base and J gave up 2 bases; unmatched junction bases: 0. Germline-derived CDR1 and CDR2 are SGHNT and YENEEA. The CDR3 consists of 15 residues. This CDR3 is CASSLGGGAYNEQFF. In DNA form, the CDR3 reads TGTGCCAGCAGCTTAGGCGGGGGGGCCTACAATGAGCAGTTCTTC.

The rearrangement links TRBV29-1 to TRBJ1-2, with TRBD1 as a possible D gene (6 bases). From germline, CDR1 is SQVTM and CDR2 ANQGSEA. Trimming took 6 bases from V and 8 from J, leaving 16 bases between them. This CDR3 region has 12 residues. The CDR3 protein is CSVTDSAGGYTF. The DNA for the CDR3 is TGCAGCGTCACGGACAGCGCCGGAGGCTACACCTTC. Using reference TRBV29-1 and TRBJ1-2 for the parts outside the CDR3, the full variable domain is SAVISQKPSRDICQRGTSLTIQCQVDSQVTMMFWYRQQPGQSLTLIATANQGSEATYESGFVIDKFPISRPNLTFSTLTVSNMSPEDSSIYLCSVTDSAGGYTFGSGTRLTVV.

The V gene is TRBV6-1, the J gene TRBJ1-4; D is perhaps TRBD1 (5 bases). CDR1 is MNHNS, CDR2 SASEGT, per germline. V lost 7 bases to trimming and J lost 7 bases, with 19 bases between them. The CDR3 covers 15 residues. CDR3 loop: CASTGTGGWGEKLFF. In nucleotides, the CDR3 is TGTGCCAGCACCGGGACGGGGGGTTGGGGTGAAAAACTGTTTTTT.

This rearrangement joins TRBV6-6 to TRBJ1-2; 7 bases line up with TRBD1. The ends lost 3 bases at V and 8 bases at J; junction bases unmatched: 12. CDR3 length: 15 amino acids. Germline CDR1 MNHNY, CDR2 SVGAGI (reference sequence). The DNA of the CDR3 is TGTGCCAGCAGTTATTACGAGAGGGGGCAAGGAGGCTACACCTTC. This codes for CASSYYERGQGGYTF.

This chain joins TRBV10-3 and TRBJ1-1, with TRBD1 as a possible D gene (6 bases). The germline CDR1 and CDR2 sequences are ENHRY and SYGVKD. The CDR3 extends over 15 amino acids. V was clipped by 0 bases and J by 4 bases, with 12 bases between them. The CDR3 nucleotides are TGTGCCATCAGTGAGTCGGTGGGGGGGCTCACTGAAGCTTTCTTT. This codes for CAISESVGGLTEAFF.

This clone was seen once. The chain recombines TRBV29-1 with TRBJ1-2; D remains unclear. V dropped 5 bases and J dropped 4 bases, with 14 bases sitting between them. Germline V lookup: CDR1 SQVTM, CDR2 ANQGSEA. This CDR3 is 13 amino acids long. The CDR3 protein is CSVPYEGSYGYTF. Here the CDR3 DNA reads TGCAGCGTTCCTTACGAGGGAAGCTATGGCTACACCTTC.

This sequence joins TRBV10-2 and TRBJ2-1, with D uncertain. The CDR3 loop spans 11 amino acids. The V end was cut by 6 bases, the J end by 12 bases, with 12 bases between. From germline, CDR1 is WSHSY and CDR2 SAAADI. CDR3 nucleotide sequence: TGCGCCAGCAGCGAGGAGAGAGGGCAGTTCTTC. It codes for CASSEERGQFF.

The chain links TRBV9 to TRBJ1-2, with D maybe TRBD1 (6 bases). The CDR3 loop spans 14 amino acids. V was cut by 0 bases and J by 2 bases, with 8 bases left in between. Germline V gives CDR1 SGDLS, CDR2 YYNGEE. In nucleotides, the CDR3 is TGTGCCAGCAGCGTAGGGGACATAAACTATGGCTACACCTTC. Protein product: CASSVGDINYGYTF.

The chain is built from TRBV7-8 and TRBJ2-5; the match to TRBD2 covers 8 bases. The junction had 14 bases not matched to a gene; V was cut back by 0 bases and J by 5 bases. This CDR3 is built from 18 residues. Germline CDR1 SGHVS, CDR2 FQNEAQ. CDR3 in amino acids: CASSLAWRGASAGETQYF. The CDR3, as DNA: TGTGCCAGCAGCTTAGCGTGGCGGGGGGCCTCTGCCGGGGAGACCCAGTACTTC.

The genes are TRBV6-5 and TRBJ1-4, with 8 bases identical to TRBD1. CDR1 is MNHEY, CDR2 SVGAGI, per germline. V lost 2 bases and J lost 8; bases outside the gene matches: 7. The CDR3 runs to 15 residues. CDR3 sequence reads: CASSYSRGRVEKLFF. The CDR3 DNA reads as TGTGCCAGCAGTTACAGCAGGGGGCGCGTAGAAAAACTGTTTTTT.

This chain links TRBV10-2 with TRBJ1-5, with D unresolved. V lost 2 bases, J lost 5 bases, and 10 bases lay in between. Germline CDR1 and CDR2: WSHSY and SAAADI. The CDR3 sequence is 14 residues long. The CDR3 coding sequence is TGCGCCAGCAGTGAGGGCAGGTATGATCAGCCCCAGCATTTT. Its protein is CASSEGRYDQPQHF.

This rearrangement joins TRBV9 to TRBJ2-1, with 8 bases lining up with TRBD1. Trimming at V came to 1 base and at J to 4 bases, leaving 4 bases not matched to a gene. From germline, CDR1 is SGDLS and CDR2 YYNGEE. The CDR3 covers 15 residues. DNA for the CDR3: TGTGCCAGCAGCGTATCGGGACAGGAATACAATGAGCAGTTCTTC. Translating it yields CASSVSGQEYNEQFF. The full variable domain, with the rest looked up from reference TRBV9 and TRBJ2-1, is DSGVTQTPKHLITATGQRVTLRCSPRSGDLSVYWYQQSLDQGLQFLIQYYNGEERAKGNILERFSAQQFPDLHSELNLSSLELGDSALYFCASSVSGQEYNEQFFGPGTRLTVL.

This clone came up once. J is TRBJ1-2 and V is TRBV2, with D possibly TRBD1 on 5 matching bases. Germline loops: CDR1 SNHLY, CDR2 FYNNEI. The CDR3 runs to 12 residues. V was clipped by 8 bases and J by 7 bases, with 14 bases between them. The chain's CDR3 is CASLMGLGGYTF. For the CDR3, the DNA is TGTGCCAGCCTCATGGGGCTAGGTGGCTACACCTTC.

J is TRBJ2-3 and V is TRBV4-2; tentatively, D is TRBD2 (6 bases). Germline V gene data show CDR1 as LGHNA and CDR2 as YNFKEQ. With 3 bases removed from V and 2 bases from J, the gap between germline ends came to 15 bases. The CDR3 is 16 amino acids. CDR3 amino acids: CASSHPGLQDTDTQYF. In DNA, the CDR3 is TGTGCCAGCAGCCATCCGGGACTCCAAGACACAGATACGCAGTATTTT.

The chain employs TRBV6-5 and TRBJ2-1; D is perhaps TRBD1 (5 bases). This CDR3 region has 14 residues. The germline CDR1 and CDR2 sequences are MNHEY and SVGAGI. The germline V and J ends were trimmed by 2 bases and 8 bases, with 13 bases remaining between them. The CDR3 sequence: CASSYRGRLYEQFF. CDR3 DNA sequence: TGTGCCAGCAGTTACAGGGGAAGGCTTTATGAGCAGTTCTTC.

This chain links TRBV5-4 with TRBJ2-7, with no clear D. The length of the CDR3 is 13 residues. Germline V CDR1 and CDR2: SGHNT, YYREEE (reference sequence). V shed 1 base and J shed 6 bases, with 11 bases lying between them. The CDR3 protein is CASSLIGEIEQYF. The CDR3 DNA reads TGTGCCAGCAGCTTGATCGGAGAGATCGAGCAGTACTTC.

The chain uses TRBV5-5 and TRBJ1-2, with no clear D. Trimming left V 0 bases short and J 0 bases short, with 18 bases between. The germline gives CDR1 SGHKS, CDR2 YYEKEE (reference sequence). The CDR3 length is 18 residues. This chain's CDR3 is CASSLDETPGVPNYGYTF. CDR3 coding DNA: TGTGCCAGCAGCTTGGATGAGACACCAGGTGTTCCTAACTATGGCTACACCTTC.

The CDR3 region is CASSLGSSSGNTIYF. The CDR3, as DNA: TGTGCCAGCAGCTTAGGGTCTAGCTCTGGAAACACCATATATTTT. The chain links TRBV7-9 to TRBJ1-3; unclear D gene. V was trimmed by 1 base and J by 0 bases, leaving 7 bases between them. The CDR3 has 15 residues. Germline V gene data show CDR1 as SEHNR and CDR2 as FQNEAQ (reference sequence).

The genes are TRBV5-1 and TRBJ1-2; 10 positions agree with TRBD1. The V segment lost 4 bases and the J segment 3 bases; nucleotides outside the gene matches: 3. The germline V gene encodes CDR1 SGHRS and CDR2 YFSETQ. CDR3 length: 14 amino acids. CDR3 nucleotides: TGCGCCAGCAGCACGACAGGGGGCGACTATGGCTACACCTTC. It encodes CASSTTGGDYGYTF. Full variable domain (remainder filled in from reference TRBV5-1 and TRBJ1-2): KAGVTQTPRYLIKTRGQQVTLSCSPISGHRSVSWYQQTPGQGLQFLFEYFSETQRNKGNFPGRFSGRQFSNSRSEMNVSTLELGDSALYLCASSTTGGDYGYTFGSGTRLTVV.

J is TRBJ2-7 and V is TRBV6-5, with a possible D match to TRBD2 (6 bases). Germline V gene lookup returns CDR1 MNHEY and CDR2 SVGAGI. With 5 bases removed from V and 2 bases from J, the gap between germline ends came to 13 bases. There are 14 residues in the CDR3. The CDR3 reads CASSNPRGAYEQYF. CDR3 bases: TGTGCCAGCAGTAACCCACGCGGGGCCTACGAGCAGTACTTC.